This T cell receptor (beta chain) came from a study of T cell changes during pregnancy in multiple sclerosis. The assay was immunoSEQ multiplex PCR, and TCRdb's table has in-frame clones only and misses some. The sample holds 100,000 or so clones, 94% seen once. The TCR originated in a female donor in good health, enrolled as a control in a pregnancy study. The sample in question was peripheral blood, obtained after pregnancy.

The CDR3 spells CASRHKIGSVIGAFF. CDR3 bases: TGTGCCAGCAGGCATAAAATCGGAAGCGTAATTGGAGCTTTCTTT. V usage is TRBV27 and J usage is TRBJ1-1; D remains ambiguous. The V gene's germline CDR1 is MNHEY and CDR2 SMNVEV (reference sequence). Trimming pared 6 bases from V and 10 bases from J, leaving 24 bases between. This CDR3 comprises 15 residues.